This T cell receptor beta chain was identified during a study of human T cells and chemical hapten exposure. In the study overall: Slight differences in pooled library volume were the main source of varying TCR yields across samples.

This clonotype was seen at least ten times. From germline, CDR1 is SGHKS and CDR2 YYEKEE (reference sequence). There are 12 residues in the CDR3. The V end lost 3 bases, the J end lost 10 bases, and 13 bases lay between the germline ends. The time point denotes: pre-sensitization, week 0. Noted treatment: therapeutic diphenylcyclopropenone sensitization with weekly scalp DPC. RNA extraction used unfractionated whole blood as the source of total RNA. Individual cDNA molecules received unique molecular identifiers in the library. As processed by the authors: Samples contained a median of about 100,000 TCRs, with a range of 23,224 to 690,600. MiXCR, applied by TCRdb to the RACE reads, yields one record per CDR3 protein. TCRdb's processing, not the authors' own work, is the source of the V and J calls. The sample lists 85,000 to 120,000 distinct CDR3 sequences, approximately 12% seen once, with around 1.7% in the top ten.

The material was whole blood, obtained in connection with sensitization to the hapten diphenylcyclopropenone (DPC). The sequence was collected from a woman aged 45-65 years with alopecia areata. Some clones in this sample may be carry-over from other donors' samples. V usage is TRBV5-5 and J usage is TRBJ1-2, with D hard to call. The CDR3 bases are TGTGCCAGCAGCTGGAATCAGGACGACTACACCTTC. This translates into CASSWNQDDYTF. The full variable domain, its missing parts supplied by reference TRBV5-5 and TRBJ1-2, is DAGVTQSPTHLIKTRGQQVTLRCSPISGHKSVSWYQQVLGQGPQFIFQYYEKEERGRGNFPDRFSARQFPNYSSELNVNALLLGDSALYLCASSWNQDDYTFGSGTRLTVV.